A single sample gave rise to the 21 T cell receptor beta chains below, sequenced in a study of T cells in localized non-small cell lung cancer. The assay was immunoSEQ multiplex PCR, and TCRdb's table has in-frame clones only and misses some. The table lists 15,000 to 20,000 clones, 85% to 90% of them singletons, with approximately 1.2% in the top ten. The sequences come from peripheral blood mononuclear cells, collected before any cancer treatment. These receptors originate from a woman between 35 and 75 years old with stage III lung adenocarcinoma.

The chain combines TRBV5-1 with TRBJ2-3; D ambiguous. With 0 bases removed from V and 1 base from J, the gap between germline ends came to 9 bases. CDR3 length equals 15 residues. CDR1 is SGHRS and CDR2 is YFSETQ in the germline V gene. CDR3 DNA sequence: TGCGCCAGCAGCTTGGCCGCAGCGCGCACAGATACGCAGTATTTT. Its protein product is CASSLAAARTDTQYF.

The chain employs TRBV9 and TRBJ1-3; weak D call: TRBD1 (5 bases). The length of the CDR3 is 19 residues. In germline, CDR1 is SGDLS, CDR2 YYNGEE. Trimming took 1 base from V and 0 from J, leaving 20 bases between them. CDR3 bases: TGTGCCAGCAGCGTATCCTATTGGGGCTATGCGGGCTCTGGAAACACCATATATTTT. Protein sequence: CASSVSYWGYAGSGNTIYF.

The chain is built from TRBV19 and TRBJ1-1; TRBD1 is a possible D gene (5 bases). From germline, CDR1 is LNHDA and CDR2 SQIVND (reference sequence). Trimming shortened V by 9 bases and J by 4 bases, and 24 bases separated the two germline ends. The CDR3 totals 16 residues. The CDR3 DNA reads TGTGCCAGCAACAACCCATCGGGACCTACGCCCACTGAAGCTTTCTTT. It specifies CASNNPSGPTPTEAFF.

The rearrangement uses TRBV7-8 and TRBJ1-2, with a weak D call TRBD1 (5 bases). Trimming left V 1 base short and J 6 bases short, with 6 bases between. CDR1 and CDR2 (germline): SGHVS, FQNEAQ. This CDR3 spans 12 amino acids. The CDR3 DNA follows: TGTGCCAGCAGCTTAGGGGGCGATGGCTACACCTTC. It yields the protein CASSLGGDGYTF.

The chain couples TRBV5-4 to TRBJ1-1; D is undetermined. This CDR3 comprises 14 residues. Germline CDR1 SGHNT, CDR2 YYREEE (reference sequence). Trimming removed 4 bases from V and 0 bases from J, with 10 bases in between. The CDR3 here is CASSISGMNTEAFF. CDR3 nucleotides: TGTGCCAGCAGCATCAGTGGAATGAACACTGAAGCTTTCTTT.

CDR3 DNA sequence: TGTGCCAGCAGCCAAACTGGGACCACCTGGAACACTGAAGCTTTCTTT. It translates to CASSQTGTTWNTEAFF. The chain recombines TRBV9 with TRBJ1-1, with D possibly being TRBD1 (5 bases). This CDR3 is 16 amino acids long. Germline V lookup: CDR1 SGDLS, CDR2 YYNGEE. V was trimmed by 4 bases and J by 1 base, leaving 17 bases between them. Drawing the rest from reference TRBV9 and TRBJ1-1, the complete variable domain is DSGVTQTPKHLITATGQRVTLRCSPRSGDLSVYWYQQSLDQGLQFLIQYYNGEERAKGNILERFSAQQFPDLHSELNLSSLELGDSALYFCASSQTGTTWNTEAFFGQGTRLTVV.

V gene TRBV18 combines with J gene TRBJ2-7; 8 bases are shared with TRBD1. Trimming cost V 3 bases and J 7 bases; bases outside gene matches: 5. The CDR3 is made up of 13 amino acids. Per the germline V gene, CDR1 is KGHSH and CDR2 is LQKENI. CDR3 sequence (DNA): TGTGCCAGCTCACCGGACAGGGTCCAAGAGCAGTACTTC. It is translated as CASSPDRVQEQYF.

The chain employs TRBV4-1 and TRBJ2-1; D is possibly TRBD1 or TRBD2 (5 bases each). This CDR3 contains 15 residues. Germline CDR1 reads MGHRA; CDR2 reads YSYEKL. Deletions cut 3 bases from V and 0 bases from J, with 9 bases between. CDR3 amino acids: CASSHGASSYNEQFF. CDR3 sequence (DNA): TGCGCCAGCAGCCACGGGGCCTCCTCCTACAATGAGCAGTTCTTC.

Note on this clone: The sample carries other DNA sequences with the same CDR3. V gene TRBV30 combines with J gene TRBJ1-2; D uncertain. CDR1 and CDR2 from the germline V gene are GTSNPN and SVGIG (reference sequence). The germline V and J ends were trimmed by 2 bases and 4 bases, with 5 bases remaining between them. The CDR3 totals 11 residues. DNA for the CDR3: TGTGCCTGGAGTACCGGCTATGGCTACACCTTC. It yields the protein CAWSTGYGYTF.

The V call is TRBV5-4, the J call TRBJ2-7; possibly TRBD1 or TRBD2 for D (5 bases each). The CDR3 has 14 residues. Per germline, CDR1 SGHNT and CDR2 YYREEE (reference sequence). With 4 bases removed from V and 2 bases from J, the gap between germline ends came to 13 bases. CDR3 sequence reads: CASSPRDGAYEQYF. The CDR3 nucleotides read TGTGCCAGCAGCCCCCGGGACGGTGCCTACGAGCAGTACTTC.

The chain recombines TRBV18 with TRBJ2-7, with TRBD1 matching 9 bases. Looked up from germline, CDR1 is KGHSH and CDR2 is LQKENI. V was pared by 6 bases and J by 5 bases, with 8 bases of the junction left unmatched. The CDR3 consists of 14 residues. The CDR3 sequence is CASSPGQGNHEQYF. The CDR3 coding sequence is TGTGCCAGCTCGCCCGGACAGGGGAACCACGAGCAGTACTTC.

This chain uses TRBV27 with TRBJ2-5, with D perhaps TRBD2 (6 bases). Germline V CDR1 and CDR2: MNHEY, SMNVEV (reference sequence). The CDR3 is made up of 14 amino acids. Trimming shortened V by 2 bases and J by 5 bases, and 12 bases separated the two germline ends. The CDR3 DNA sequence: TGTGCCAGCAGTTTAACCCCCCGGGGGGAGACCCAGTACTTC. Translation gives CASSLTPRGETQYF.

This sequence joins TRBV4-1 and TRBJ2-3, with 9 bases fitting TRBD2. In germline, CDR1 is MGHRA, CDR2 YSYEKL. There are 17 residues in the CDR3. With V trimmed by 3 bases and J by 2 bases, 9 bases remained unmatched. The CDR3 spells CASSQDFGTSITDTQYF. CDR3 sequence (DNA): TGCGCCAGCAGCCAGGATTTTGGGACTAGCATCACAGATACGCAGTATTTT.

The J gene is TRBJ2-7, the V gene TRBV11-2; 7 bases match TRBD1. J lost 3 bases, V lost 8 bases, and 7 bases had no gene match. Per the germline V gene, CDR1 is SGHAT and CDR2 is FQNNGV. CDR3 length: 13 amino acids. CDR3 sequence reads: CASGQAKRYEQYF. The CDR3, as DNA: TGTGCCAGCGGACAGGCTAAACGCTACGAGCAGTACTTC.

V gene TRBV6-1 combines with J gene TRBJ2-7; D possibly corresponds to TRBD1 (7 bases). Per germline, CDR1 MNHNS and CDR2 SASEGT. CDR3 size: 15 residues. Between the trimmed V and J ends, which lost 8 bases and 7 bases, there was a span of 24 bases. DNA of the CDR3: TGTGCCAGCGACCAGGGGGGCTCCCTGAAGAGAGAGCAGTACTTC. This translates into CASDQGGSLKREQYF.

The V call is TRBV5-6, the J call TRBJ2-3, with TRBD2 identical over 8 bases. V was pared by 1 base and J by 2 bases, with 6 bases of the junction left unmatched. CDR1 is SGHDT and CDR2 is YYEEEE in the germline V gene. The CDR3 runs 16 residues. The CDR3 coding sequence is TGTGCCAGCAGCTTGATCCCTAGCGGGCTCACAGATACGCAGTATTTT. Translating it yields CASSLIPSGLTDTQYF.

With regard to this clone: This CDR3 is missing its conserved last phenylalanine or tryptophan, likely due to a read error. It is unclear where the CDR3 begins or ends on the DNA, so no DNA is shown, and the CDR3 is as TCRdb lists it. The CDR3 sequence: CASSETAPN. The V gene is TRBV6-5, the J gene TRBJ2-4; the table gives TRBD1 as D, unverified against the DNA. The CDR3 numbers 9 amino acids, ends counted. The germline gives CDR1 MNHEY, CDR2 SVGAGI.

The chain recombines TRBV7-8 with TRBJ1-3; D is unresolved. Germline V lookup: CDR1 SGHVS, CDR2 FQNEAQ. The CDR3 is made up of 16 amino acids. Trimming shortened V by 1 base and J by 0 bases, and 10 bases separated the two germline ends. The CDR3 reads CASSLDAGSSGNTIYF. CDR3 in DNA: TGTGCCAGCAGCTTAGATGCCGGGTCCTCTGGAAACACCATATATTTT.

J is TRBJ1-2 and V is TRBV7-9, with TRBD1 matching over 7 bases. Germline-derived CDR1 and CDR2 are SEHNR and FQNEAQ (reference sequence). CDR3 length equals 14 residues. V lost 4 bases to trimming and J lost 2 bases; unmatched junction nucleotides: 4. CDR3 residues: CASSSPQGNYGYTF. CDR3 nucleotides: TGTGCCAGCAGCTCCCCACAGGGGAACTATGGCTACACCTTC.

This rearrangement joins TRBV6-6 to TRBJ1-3, with D hard to call. V was clipped by 4 bases and J by 14 bases, with 24 bases between them. This CDR3 comprises 15 residues. Per the germline V gene, CDR1 is MNHNY and CDR2 is SVGAGI (reference sequence). The CDR3 loop reads CASSSGGVAASSLYF. DNA of the CDR3: TGTGCCAGCAGTTCCGGTGGGGTAGCGGCCTCCTCCCTATATTTT.

The chain links TRBV5-5 to TRBJ2-7; D tentatively reads TRBD1 or TRBD2 (5 bases each). Per the germline V gene, CDR1 is SGHKS and CDR2 is YYEKEE (reference sequence). CDR3 size: 15 residues. V shed 6 bases and J shed 1 base, with 17 bases lying between them. CDR3 sequence (DNA): TGTGCCAGCACCCGGCTGGGGGTGTCGTCCTACGAGCAGTACTTC. Its protein is CASTRLGVSSYEQYF.